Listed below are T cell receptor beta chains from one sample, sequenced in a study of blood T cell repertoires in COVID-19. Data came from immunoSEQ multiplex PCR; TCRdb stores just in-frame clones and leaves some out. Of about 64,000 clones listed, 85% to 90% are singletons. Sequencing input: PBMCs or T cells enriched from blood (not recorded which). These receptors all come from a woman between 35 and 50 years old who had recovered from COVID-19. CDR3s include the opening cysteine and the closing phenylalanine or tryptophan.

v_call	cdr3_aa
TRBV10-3	CAISADQTSDIYEQYF
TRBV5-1	CAKATSNPSTDTQYF
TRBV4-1	CASSHLGIRNTGELFF
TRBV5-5	CASTVFLRNTGELFF
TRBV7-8	CASSSLAGGLETQYF
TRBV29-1	CSVDPGQGLPYGYTF
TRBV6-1	CASSERTGGIGNQPQHF
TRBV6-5	CASSYSPYEQYF
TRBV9	CASSVIGVNTEAFF
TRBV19	CASSTGIHGYTF
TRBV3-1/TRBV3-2	CASSRGGTDTQYF
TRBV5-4	CASRRQGVNYGYTF
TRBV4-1	CASGFVSYNEQFF
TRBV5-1	CASSPGQSNYGYTF
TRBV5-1	CASSLEGHNTGELFF
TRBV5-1	CASNAIGSSTEAFF
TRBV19	CASSIYMNTEAFF
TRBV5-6	CASSLGLGTDTQYF
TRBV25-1	CASSEYFGGADGYTF
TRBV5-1	CASSQRQGNFNSPLHF
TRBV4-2	CASSQGAGTDTQYF
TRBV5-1	CASSSIQETQYF
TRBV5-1	CASSFGGLNTEAFF
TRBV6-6	CASSRTSRTSTDTQYF